This entry describes one T cell receptor (beta chain). What it binds is unknown. Noted treatment: 15 to 20 received Ad26.COV2.S at low or high dose, single or two shots; roughly five received placebo; per-sample allocation not given. Day 63 following the first vaccine or placebo injection was when the samples were taken. Whoever gave the sample was an adult aged 18-55 years in Boston. These data are taken from a study of Ad26.COV2.S vaccination and SARS-CoV-2 variants. Looking at the study overall: Ad26.COV2.S, an intramuscular injection, was given once or twice 56 days apart. Study-wide points: Analyses that measured TCR breadth and depth may have underestimated total T cell responses. Non-spike TCR breadth was similar in vaccine and placebo recipients.

The CDR3 extends over 16 amino acids. Trimming cost V 0 bases and J 6 bases; bases outside gene matches: 7. Per the germline V gene, CDR1 is MNHNS and CDR2 is SASEGT. Generated by immunoSEQ multiplex PCR, the TCRdb table keeps only in-frame clones and is missing some. The sample records 350,000 to 450,000 clones, 87% being singletons. This clonotype originated in a person aged 18 to 59 who received the Ad26.COV2.S COVID-19 vaccine or a placebo. The V gene is TRBV6-1, the J gene TRBJ2-1; 8 bases are shared with TRBD2. The source material was peripheral blood, sampled in a trial of Ad26.COV2.S vaccine versus placebo. The CDR3 DNA follows: TGTGCCAGCAGTGAAGCTGGCGGGGGGTTAACCAATGAGCAGTTCTTC. It encodes CASSEAGGGLTNEQFF.